Below, 19 T cell receptor beta chains from the same sample are listed, as sequenced in a study of blood T cell repertoires in COVID-19. Sequenced by immunoSEQ multiplex PCR; TCRdb stores in-frame clones only, minus some. The sample consists of about 74,000 clones, approximately 80% of them appearing once. The sample taken for sequencing was peripheral blood. The receptors were sampled from a man aged 80 or over with acute or convalescent COVID-19.

This chain uses TRBV4-2 with TRBJ2-1, with 9 bases lining up with TRBD2. The CDR3 has 19 amino acids. J lost 9 bases, V lost 0 bases, and 18 bases had no gene match. The germline V gene has CDR1 LGHNA and CDR2 YNFKEQ. The CDR3 sequence is CASSQDRVGRGGLFSEQFF. For the CDR3, the DNA is TGTGCCAGCAGCCAAGATCGGGTCGGGCGGGGGGGCCTGTTTAGTGAGCAGTTCTTC.

V is TRBV28 and J is TRBJ1-2; the match to TRBD1 covers 9 bases. This CDR3 is built from 15 residues. V shed 5 bases, J shed 0 bases, and the junction held 4 bases outside the gene matches. Germline CDR1 MDHEN, CDR2 SYDVKM. The CDR3 protein is CASSPQGAANYGYTF. The CDR3 coding sequence is TGTGCCAGCAGTCCACAGGGGGCGGCTAACTATGGCTACACCTTC.

The V and J genes are TRBV11-3 and TRBJ2-1; 7 bases agree with TRBD1. With 7 bases clipped from V and 5 bases from J, the junction kept 14 bases outside the gene matches. CDR3 length: 16 amino acids. Germline loops: CDR1 SGHNT, CDR2 YENEEA. The chain's CDR3 is CASTLSWTGSHNEQFF. The CDR3 DNA sequence: TGTGCCAGCACCCTTTCGTGGACAGGCTCACACAATGAGCAGTTCTTC.

The chain combines TRBV25-1 with TRBJ2-2; TRBD1 aligns across 7 bases. The CDR3 consists of 16 residues. J lost 4 bases, V lost 2 bases, and 7 bases had no gene match. The germline gives CDR1 MGHDK, CDR2 SYGVNS. CDR3 bases: TGTGCCAGCAGTGAAAGCAGGGACAGTGGCACCGGGGAGCTGTTTTTT. Residues: CASSESRDSGTGELFF.

This chain joins TRBV6-2 or TRBV6-3 and TRBJ1-6, with 7 bases aligning to TRBD1. The V segment lost 6 bases and the J segment 1 base; nucleotides outside the gene matches: 9. This CDR3 is 17 amino acids long. Germline V lookup: CDR1 MNHEY, CDR2 SVGEGT. Here the CDR3 reads CASSPGQRFSYNSPLHF. The CDR3 nucleotides read TGTGCCAGCAGCCCGGGACAGCGTTTTTCCTATAATTCACCCCTCCACTTT.

The chain joins TRBV5-1 to TRBJ2-3; D is ambiguous. Trimming removed 0 bases at V and 0 bases at J, with 5 bases between. Germline V CDR1 and CDR2: SGHRS, YFSETQ. This CDR3 is built from 14 residues. The chain's CDR3 is CASSLDSSTDTQYF. The CDR3 DNA reads as TGCGCCAGCAGCTTGGATAGTAGCACAGATACGCAGTATTTT.

The chain is built from TRBV30 and TRBJ1-2; 10 nucleotides match TRBD1. J was trimmed by 6 bases and V by 5 bases; bases with no gene match: 9. Germline V CDR1 and CDR2: GTSNPN, SVGIG (reference sequence). The CDR3 consists of 14 residues. The CDR3 spells CAWQRQGARNGYTF. The CDR3 bases are TGTGCCTGGCAGAGACAGGGGGCGCGAAATGGCTACACCTTC.

The CDR3 region has the DNA TGCGCCAGTAGCCCCGACAGTATCTCTGGAAACACCATATATTTT. The encoded protein is CASSPDSISGNTIYF. The chain links TRBV5-1 to TRBJ1-3; TRBD1 is a possible D gene (5 bases). V lost 8 bases, J lost 0 bases, and 15 bases lay in between. This CDR3 has 15 residues. Germline assignment: CDR1 SGHRS and CDR2 YFSETQ. Based on the CDR3 plus reference TRBV5-1 and TRBJ1-3, the full variable domain is KAGVTQTPRYLIKTRGQQVTLSCSPISGHRSVSWYQQTPGQGLQFLFEYFSETQRNKGNFPGRFSGRQFSNSRSEMNVSTLELGDSALYLCASSPDSISGNTIYFGEGSWLTVV.

The chain has TRBV9 and TRBJ2-2; 9 bases fit TRBD2. V lost 5 bases, J lost 4 bases, and 15 bases stayed unmatched. Germline-derived CDR1 and CDR2 are SGDLS and YYNGEE. The CDR3 is 18 residues long. DNA of the CDR3: TGTGCCAGCAGTTTTTATGGGACTCGCGGGGGGGGCACCGGGGAGCTGTTTTTT. Residues: CASSFYGTRGGGTGELFF.

V gene TRBV5-1 combines with J gene TRBJ1-2; 9 bases align to TRBD1. V was clipped by 2 bases and J by 7 bases; unmatched bases: 9. CDR3 length: 15 residues. The germline CDR1 and CDR2 sequences are SGHRS and YFSETQ. CDR3: CASSLGGTGTTGYTF. For the CDR3, the DNA is TGCGCCAGCAGCTTAGGCGGGACAGGGACTACTGGCTACACCTTC.

The rearrangement joins TRBV10-2 to TRBJ2-1, with D tentatively TRBD2 (7 bases). The CDR3 extends over 16 amino acids. The V gene lost 6 bases and the J gene lost 8 bases, with 23 bases spanning the gap. Germline CDR1 is WSHSY and CDR2 is SAAADI. CDR3 in DNA: TGCGCCAGCAGGCCCATAAGGGGGAGGGAGGGCCATGAGCAGTTCTTC. Its protein product is CASRPIRGREGHEQFF.

This chain connects TRBV29-1 to TRBJ2-3, with TRBD2 matching over 8 bases. The CDR3 extends over 18 amino acids. Germline CDR1 and CDR2: SQVTM and ANQGSEA. J gave up 4 bases and V 0 bases, and 15 bases lay outside the gene matches. Written as DNA, the CDR3 is TGCAGCGTTGAAGACCCGCCCGGGGGGGGGATGGTATCAGATACGCAGTATTTT. Translated, it gives CSVEDPPGGGMVSDTQYF.

The rearrangement joins TRBV28 to TRBJ2-7; possible D gene TRBD2, 5 bases. Trimming removed 9 bases from V and 8 bases from J, with 14 bases in between. CDR1 and CDR2 (germline): MDHEN, SYDVKM. This CDR3 is built from 11 residues. The CDR3 DNA is TGTGCCAGTGACTCCGGACTTAAGCAGTACTTC. As protein: CASDSGLKQYF.

There are a few counts of this clone. A read error may produce the germline difference seen at one junction end. The chain is built from TRBV2 and TRBJ1-2; a weak D match, TRBD1 (5 bases). Germline V lookup: CDR1 SNHLY, CDR2 FYNNEI. CDR3 length: 12 residues. The CDR3 nucleotides are TGTGCCAGCAGTGCCGCTCTGGGGCGGAAGGCCTTC. Translating gives CASSAALGRKAF.

The chain links TRBV5-1 to TRBJ2-5; 8 nucleotides agree with TRBD2. Trimming took 3 bases from V and 3 from J; bases not matched to a gene: 7. The CDR3 totals 15 residues. Germline V CDR1 and CDR2: SGHRS, YFSETQ. The CDR3 reads CASSSEAGVEETQYF. CDR3 sequence (DNA): TGCGCCAGCAGCTCCGAAGCGGGAGTCGAAGAGACCCAGTACTTC.

The chain couples TRBV29-1 to TRBJ2-1; 9 positions match TRBD2. CDR3 size: 16 residues. CDR1 and CDR2 (germline): SQVTM, ANQGSEA. V lost 1 base and J lost 10; bases outside the gene matches: 14. This chain's CDR3 is CSVEALLSGRIREQFF. DNA for the CDR3: TGCAGCGTTGAAGCACTACTAAGCGGGAGGATTCGAGAGCAGTTCTTC.

The CDR3 DNA is TGTGCCAGTAACGGGAAGGGGAGGAACGAGGGGGAGACCCAGTACTTC. Translating gives CASNGKGRNEGETQYF. V is TRBV19 and J is TRBJ2-5, with D perhaps matching TRBD2 (6 bases). Germline V gene data show CDR1 as LNHDA and CDR2 as SQIVND (reference sequence). This CDR3 has 16 residues. V dropped 7 bases and J dropped 5 bases, with 23 bases sitting between them.

The chain is built from TRBV7-9 and TRBJ2-1, with D unresolved. This CDR3 is built from 13 residues. V dropped 7 bases and J dropped 4 bases, with 11 bases sitting between them. The germline V gene has CDR1 SEHNR and CDR2 FQNEAQ (reference sequence). The CDR3 spells CASTNTPYNEQFF. The DNA of the CDR3 is TGTGCCAGCACCAACACTCCATACAATGAGCAGTTCTTC.

The chain employs TRBV28 and TRBJ1-2, with TRBD1 matching over 7 bases. The germline V gene has CDR1 MDHEN and CDR2 SYDVKM. Trimming cost V 1 base and J 8 bases; bases outside gene matches: 7. CDR3 size: 14 residues. The CDR3 coding sequence is TGTGCCAGCAGTTTATCGACAGGGTTCTGGGGCTACACCTTC. This codes for CASSLSTGFWGYTF.